These 12 T cell receptor beta chains share one sample of origin, sequenced in a study of CD8 T cells in Susac syndrome. Reverse transcription of roughly 0.45 to 1 ug RNA was performed with random hexamers. One entry per CDR3 protein results from TCRdb running MiXCR on the immunoSEQ multiplex PCR reads. The sample records 130,000 or so distinct CDR3 sequences, over 75% being singletons. The sequencing input was CD8+ T cells from PBMCs. Source of these receptors: a human donor with multiple sclerosis.

The chain has TRBV6-4 and TRBJ2-2, with 7 bases identical to TRBD1. Germline assignment: CDR1 MRHNA and CDR2 SNTAGT. CDR3 length: 15 amino acids. V was clipped by 8 bases and J by 3 bases; unmatched bases: 9. The CDR3 bases are TGTGCCAGCCGGGACAGCCCTACCGACACCGGGGAGCTGTTTTTT. Its protein is CASRDSPTDTGELFF.

The chain has TRBV14 and TRBJ2-5; D ambiguous. Germline CDR1 and CDR2: SGHDN and FVKESK. V lost 1 base and J lost 4, with 4 bases in between. The CDR3 totals 12 residues. The CDR3 loop is CASSQGGETQYF. The CDR3 DNA reads TGTGCCAGCAGCCAAGGGGGAGAGACCCAGTACTTC.

The chain carries TRBV27 and TRBJ2-1, with D possibly being TRBD1 (6 bases). CDR1 is MNHEY and CDR2 is SMNVEV in the germline V gene (reference sequence). Trimming cost V 1 base and J 8 bases, with 21 bases left between them. There are 17 residues in the CDR3. DNA of the CDR3: TGTGCCAGCAGTTTATTTCAGGTTAGGACAGAGGGAGATGAGCAGTTCTTC. Translated, it gives CASSLFQVRTEGDEQFF.

This chain uses TRBV27 with TRBJ1-5; tentatively, D is TRBD1 (5 bases). The CDR3 totals 18 residues. Germline lookup yields CDR1 MNHEY and CDR2 SMNVEV (reference sequence). V was pared by 5 bases and J by 6 bases, with 26 bases between. The CDR3 sequence is CASSPYPGRQGLIQPQHF. CDR3 DNA: TGTGCCAGCAGTCCCTACCCTGGGAGGCAGGGACTTATTCAGCCCCAGCATTTT.

The V call is TRBV12-3 or TRBV12-4, the J call TRBJ1-3; possibly TRBD1 for D (6 bases). Trimming removed 5 bases from V and 2 bases from J, with 13 bases in between. The CDR3 runs to 15 residues. CDR3: CASSPQGSAGNTIYF. The CDR3 coding sequence is TGTGCCAGCAGTCCACAGGGATCCGCTGGAAACACCATATATTTT.

The CDR3 sequence: CSAREADNYGYTF. CDR3 DNA: TGCAGTGCAAGGGAAGCAGACAACTATGGCTACACCTTC. V is TRBV20-1 and J is TRBJ1-2; D is unresolved. The V end lost 6 bases, the J end lost 2 bases, and 13 bases lay between the germline ends. CDR3 length equals 13 residues. CDR1 is DFQATT, CDR2 SNEGSKA, per germline (reference sequence).

The chain links TRBV7-9 to TRBJ1-4; no clear D. The CDR3 covers 13 residues. Per germline, CDR1 SEHNR and CDR2 FQNEAQ (reference sequence). Trimming removed 11 bases from V and 6 bases from J, with 16 bases in between. CDR3 region: CAGLEDYDEKLFF. DNA of the CDR3: TGTGCCGGCTTGGAAGACTATGATGAAAAACTGTTTTTT.

V gene TRBV4-1 combines with J gene TRBJ2-1; no clear D. CDR3 size: 13 residues. Trimming left V 4 bases short and J 6 bases short, with 10 bases between. Looked up from germline, CDR1 is MGHRA and CDR2 is YSYEKL. The CDR3 region has the DNA TGCGCCAGCAGCCCCGTATGGGTCAATGAGCAGTTCTTC. Protein product: CASSPVWVNEQFF.

The CDR3 reads CARSGGRDYVEAFF. DNA for the CDR3: TGTGCCCGTTCGGGGGGCCGTGATTACGTAGAAGCTTTCTTT. V usage is TRBV5-8 and J usage is TRBJ1-1, with D tentatively TRBD1 (6 bases). The germline V gene encodes CDR1 SGHTS and CDR2 YDEGEE. V gave up 10 bases and J gave up 8 bases, with 24 bases separating them. The CDR3 loop spans 14 amino acids.

The chain joins TRBV14 to TRBJ2-5; tentative D call: TRBD1 (6 bases). Germline V lookup: CDR1 SGHDN, CDR2 FVKESK. V was shortened by 4 bases and J by 1 base, with 16 bases between the two germline ends. The CDR3 length is 16 residues. This CDR3 is CASSPSFTGLQETQYF. The CDR3 DNA reads TGTGCCAGCAGCCCGAGCTTCACAGGGCTCCAAGAGACCCAGTACTTC.

The J gene is TRBJ1-6, the V gene TRBV9; the D is unclear. This CDR3 has 16 residues. Trimming shortened V by 4 bases and J by 14 bases, and 25 bases separated the two germline ends. Germline assignment: CDR1 SGDLS and CDR2 YYNGEE. The CDR3 region has the DNA TGTGCCAGCAGCCCAGGTCCCGTAGGAGGGTTAAAAGCCCTCCACTTT. Residues: CASSPGPVGGLKALHF.

The V and J genes are TRBV20-1 and TRBJ2-7; D perhaps matches TRBD1 (5 bases). The CDR3 length is 14 residues. Germline assignment: CDR1 DFQATT and CDR2 SNEGSKA (reference sequence). Trimming removed 3 bases from V and 2 bases from J, with 14 bases in between. CDR3 in amino acids: CSASQGKWPYEQYF. In DNA, the CDR3 is TGCAGTGCTAGCCAGGGAAAATGGCCCTACGAGCAGTACTTC.